This TCR beta chain was observed in a study of blood T cell repertoires in COVID-19. Turning to the study itself: T cells, B-cell-depleted T cells, or PBMCs supplied cDNA or gDNA.

This clone was seen a few times. Seattle patients were enrolled during active infection and followed longitudinally. The CDR3 contains 16 residues. V was pared by 1 base and J by 4 bases, with 17 bases between. Germline CDR1 SGHRS, CDR2 YFSETQ. Authors' analysis steps: Cell counts per sample came from amplifying reference gene primers. The repertoire was sequenced with immunoSEQ multiplex PCR; TCRdb's copy has only in-frame clones and lacks some. Clone size and the V and J calls come from that table; the DNA yielded D and trimming. Here the sample spans hundreds of thousands of clones, about 90% being singletons.

The sequencing sample was made of peripheral blood. The chain couples TRBV5-1 to TRBJ1-1; D unresolved. The receptor's source is a woman aged 60-75 years with COVID-19, enrolled during active disease. The CDR3 sequence: CASSLLSDIRATEAFF. For the CDR3, the DNA is TGCGCCAGCAGCTTGTTATCAGACATTCGAGCCACTGAAGCTTTCTTT.